Each of the 18 T cell receptor beta chains below was sequenced from the same sample in a study of untreated major depressive disorder. The protocol was immunoSEQ multiplex PCR, while the TCRdb copy is restricted to in-frame clones and leaves out a portion. The sample lists 20,000 to 25,000 clones, 90% to 95% seen once, with 0.25% to 0.35% in the top ten. The specimen was CD4+ T cells from PBMCs. The receptors derive from a young man in good health.

Only one count was recorded for this clone. The genes are TRBV19 and TRBJ2-7; 8 nucleotides line up with TRBD1. CDR1 and CDR2 (germline): LNHDA, SQIVND (reference sequence). The V and J ends lost 5 bases and 6 bases, in that order; junction bases with no gene match: 9. This CDR3 has 14 residues. The CDR3 protein is CASSGQGTSSEQYF. The DNA for the CDR3 is TGTGCCAGTAGTGGACAGGGTACTTCTTCCGAGCAGTACTTC.

On this clone itself: The junction and the germline gene differ at one end; a read error may be behind it. The chain couples TRBV18 to TRBJ2-1; 8 nucleotides align to TRBD2. Germline assignment: CDR1 KGHSH and CDR2 LQKENI. The CDR3 spans 16 residues. Written as DNA, the CDR3 is TGTGCCAGCTCCCTCGTCGGAGCGGGAGAGTACATTGAGCAGTTCTTC. Translation: CASSLVGAGEYIEQFF.

The chain uses TRBV6-5 and TRBJ1-2; 11 nucleotides agree with TRBD1. The germline V gene encodes CDR1 MNHEY and CDR2 SVGAGI. This CDR3 is built from 14 residues. V dropped 8 bases and J dropped 4; count of bases not matched to a gene: 6. In nucleotides, the CDR3 is TGTGCCAGCGCCCGGGACAGGGGGTCCTATGGCTACACCTTC. Translated: CASARDRGSYGYTF.

The V gene is TRBV7-2, the J gene TRBJ1-2; tentatively, D is TRBD1 (5 bases). The length of the CDR3 is 13 residues. V gave up 1 base and J gave up 7 bases, with 10 bases separating them. The V gene's germline CDR1 is SGHTA and CDR2 FQGNSA. CDR3 sequence (DNA): TGTGCCAGCAGCTTAGGATTAGGGGTTGGCTACACCTTC. Amino acids: CASSLGLGVGYTF. The whole variable domain, remainder taken from reference TRBV7-2 and TRBJ1-2, is GAGVSQSPSNKVTEKGKDVELRCDPISGHTALYWYRQSLGQGLEFLIYFQGNSAPDKSGLPSDRFSAERTGGSVSTLTIQRTQQEDSAVYLCASSLGLGVGYTFGSGTRLTVV.

The rearrangement uses TRBV14 and TRBJ1-2; 7 positions agree with TRBD1. The CDR3 is 14 residues long. With V trimmed by 4 bases and J by 0 bases, 2 bases remained unmatched. Germline loops: CDR1 SGHDN, CDR2 FVKESK. CDR3 DNA sequence: TGTGCCAGCAGCCCGGGGACAGCTAACTATGGCTACACCTTC. Protein: CASSPGTANYGYTF.

V and J are TRBV10-3 and TRBJ2-1; D is possibly TRBD2 (5 bases). CDR3 size: 12 residues. CDR1 is ENHRY and CDR2 is SYGVKD in the germline V gene. With 5 bases removed from V and 5 bases from J, the gap between germline ends came to 7 bases. CDR3 sequence reads: CAISRRDNEQFF. The CDR3 DNA reads TGTGCCATCAGTCGGCGGGACAATGAGCAGTTCTTC.

The V call is TRBV7-8, the J call TRBJ2-2; TRBD2 matches at 10 bases. This CDR3 has 16 amino acids. Germline trimming cut 3 bases from V and 3 bases from J; bases unmatched to any gene: 4. CDR1 is SGHVS, CDR2 FQNEAQ, per germline. Written as DNA, the CDR3 is TGTGCCAGCAGCTTTTTAGCGGGAGGTTACACCGGGGAGCTGTTTTTT. It is translated as CASSFLAGGYTGELFF.

V gene TRBV11-2 combines with J gene TRBJ2-1, with D tentatively TRBD2 (6 bases). The CDR3 length is 12 residues. V lost 7 bases, J lost 8 bases, and 12 bases lay in between. Germline V lookup: CDR1 SGHAT, CDR2 FQNNGV. The CDR3 protein is CASKGGDYEQFF. CDR3 bases: TGTGCCAGCAAAGGCGGGGACTATGAGCAGTTCTTC.

The V and J genes are TRBV25-1 and TRBJ2-1; 7 positions match TRBD2. The CDR3 has 16 residues. The junction had 4 bases not matched to a gene; V was cut back by 1 base and J by 1 base. The germline gives CDR1 MGHDK, CDR2 SYGVNS. The CDR3 DNA sequence: TGTGCCAGCAGTGAATCCACGGGGGGATCCTACAATGAGCAGTTCTTC. Protein sequence: CASSESTGGSYNEQFF.

This CDR3 is CASSQLGGRETQYF. The CDR3, as DNA: TGTGCCAGCAGCCAGCTGGGGGGGCGGGAGACCCAGTACTTC. This rearrangement joins TRBV11-2 to TRBJ2-5, with TRBD2 as a possible D gene (7 bases). The V gene's germline CDR1 is SGHAT and CDR2 FQNNGV. Trimming left V 5 bases short and J 5 bases short, with 15 bases between. The CDR3 has 14 amino acids.

The CDR3 sequence: CASKVLAEGPYEQYF. The CDR3 DNA reads TGCGCCAGCAAGGTGCTAGCGGAAGGACCCTACGAGCAGTACTTC. V usage is TRBV10-2 and J usage is TRBJ2-7, with 7 bases that match TRBD2. This CDR3 is 15 amino acids long. The germline V gene has CDR1 WSHSY and CDR2 SAAADI. J gave up 2 bases and V 7 bases, and 11 bases lay outside the gene matches.

The gene calls are TRBV4-1 and TRBJ1-2; tentatively, D is TRBD1 (6 bases). With 1 base removed from V and 4 bases from J, the gap between germline ends came to 10 bases. CDR1 and CDR2 from the germline V gene are MGHRA and YSYEKL. This CDR3 contains 14 residues. The CDR3, as DNA: TGCGCCAGCAGCCAAGGGAACAGGGCCTATGGCTACACCTTC. The encoded protein is CASSQGNRAYGYTF.

DNA for the CDR3: TGCGCCAGCAGCCTGACTAGTACCTACAATGAGCAGTTCTTC. Amino acid sequence: CASSLTSTYNEQFF. The rearrangement uses TRBV5-1 and TRBJ2-1, with a possible D match to TRBD2 (6 bases). V lost 4 bases and J 2 bases, leaving 10 bases between the germline ends. This CDR3 has 14 amino acids. The germline CDR1 and CDR2 sequences are SGHRS and YFSETQ. Complete variable domain (other parts from reference TRBV5-1 and TRBJ2-1): KAGVTQTPRYLIKTRGQQVTLSCSPISGHRSVSWYQQTPGQGLQFLFEYFSETQRNKGNFPGRFSGRQFSNSRSEMNVSTLELGDSALYLCASSLTSTYNEQFFGPGTRLTVL.

V usage is TRBV5-1 and J usage is TRBJ1-1; D gene unclear. The CDR3 has 17 residues. V lost 1 base to trimming and J lost 1 base, with 17 bases between them. Per the germline V gene, CDR1 is SGHRS and CDR2 is YFSETQ. The CDR3 loop reads CASSLSSGEGPNTEAFF. The CDR3 DNA is TGCGCCAGCAGCTTGAGTTCCGGGGAGGGCCCGAACACTGAAGCTTTCTTT.

The CDR3 nucleotides are TGTGCCACCAGCAGAGATTTGGCGGACAGGACTGATGGCTACACCTTC. Its translation: CATSRDLADRTDGYTF. This rearrangement joins TRBV15 to TRBJ1-2; TRBD1 matches at 7 bases. Germline V gives CDR1 LNHNV, CDR2 YYDKDF (reference sequence). The CDR3 totals 16 residues. Losses at the gene ends were 0 bases for V and 6 bases for J; bases not matched to a gene: 10.

The chain employs TRBV7-8 and TRBJ2-2; 14 bases line up with TRBD2. This CDR3 has 19 amino acids. Germline values: CDR1 SGHVS, CDR2 FQNEAQ. J gave up 4 bases and V 1 base, and 8 bases lay outside the gene matches. CDR3 sequence reads: CASSLDETSGRAGTGELFF. CDR3 DNA: TGTGCCAGCAGCTTAGATGAGACTAGCGGGAGGGCAGGCACCGGGGAGCTGTTTTTT.

V is TRBV2 and J is TRBJ1-5; D is unresolved. Trimming pared 6 bases from V and 1 base from J, leaving 10 bases between. There are 14 residues in the CDR3. Germline loops: CDR1 SNHLY, CDR2 FYNNEI. Written as DNA, the CDR3 is TGTGCCAGCAGGGTTGGACTCAGCAATCAGCCCCAGCATTTT. It yields the protein CASRVGLSNQPQHF.

This chain joins TRBV7-2 and TRBJ2-5; D perhaps matches TRBD2 (6 bases). CDR1 is SGHTA and CDR2 is FQGNSA in the germline V gene. The CDR3 contains 14 residues. Between the trimmed V and J ends, which lost 4 bases and 5 bases, there was a span of 14 bases. The CDR3, as DNA: TGTGCCAGCAGCTGGGGAGGAGTCGGGGAGACCCAGTACTTC. As protein: CASSWGGVGETQYF.